The T cell receptor (beta chain) described here comes from a study of PD-L1 blockade in urothelial cancer. In the study overall: Median T cell yield per blood sample was 140,000 to 150,000 cells.

The germline gives CDR1 SGHVS, CDR2 FQNEAQ. The CDR3 is made up of 15 amino acids. Trimming removed 3 bases from V and 6 bases from J; junction bases left unmatched: 6. Repertoires were generated with immunoSEQ multiplex PCR, while TCRdb's copy carries only in-frame clones and drops some. The table has approximately 110,000 clones, about 85% seen once. The diagnosis in patients was locally advanced or metastatic urothelial carcinoma. The chain couples TRBV7-8 to TRBJ2-1, with 9 nucleotides matching TRBD1. Material: PBMCs, obtained around atezolizumab (anti-PD-L1) treatment. The sequence was collected from a man between 45 and 60 years old with urothelial cancer. This CDR3 reads CASSFHGTGPNEQFF. Written as DNA, the CDR3 is TGTGCCAGCAGCTTTCACGGGACAGGGCCCAATGAGCAGTTCTTC.